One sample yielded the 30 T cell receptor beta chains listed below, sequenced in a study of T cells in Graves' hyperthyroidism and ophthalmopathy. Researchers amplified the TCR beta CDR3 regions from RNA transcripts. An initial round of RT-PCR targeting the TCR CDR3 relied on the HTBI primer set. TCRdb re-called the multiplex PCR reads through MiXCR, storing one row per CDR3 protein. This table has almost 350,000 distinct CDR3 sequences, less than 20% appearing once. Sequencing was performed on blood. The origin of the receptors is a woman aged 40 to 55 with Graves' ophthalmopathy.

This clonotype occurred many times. The CDR3: CASSYAGQGHGYTF. The DNA for the CDR3 is TGTGCCAGCAGTTACGCCGGCCAGGGGCATGGCTACACCTTC. This chain links TRBV6-5 with TRBJ1-2, with TRBD1 as a possible D gene (6 bases). The ends were cut back, 2 bases at V and 6 bases at J, with 13 bases in the middle. Germline assignment: CDR1 MNHEY and CDR2 SVGAGI. This CDR3 region has 14 residues.

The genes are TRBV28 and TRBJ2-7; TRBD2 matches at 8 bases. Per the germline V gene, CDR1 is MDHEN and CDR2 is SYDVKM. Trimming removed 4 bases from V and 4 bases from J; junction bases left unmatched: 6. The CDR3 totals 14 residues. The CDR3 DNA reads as TGTGCCAGCAGTTCCCCCAGACTAGCGTACGAGCAGTACTTC. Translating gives CASSSPRLAYEQYF.

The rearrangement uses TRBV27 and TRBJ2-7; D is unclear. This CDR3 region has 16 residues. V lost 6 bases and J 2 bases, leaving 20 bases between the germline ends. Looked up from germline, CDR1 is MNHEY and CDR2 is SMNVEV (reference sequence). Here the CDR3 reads CASRPPSGTSPYEQYF. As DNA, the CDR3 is TGTGCCAGCAGACCTCCTTCCGGAACCTCCCCCTACGAGCAGTACTTC.

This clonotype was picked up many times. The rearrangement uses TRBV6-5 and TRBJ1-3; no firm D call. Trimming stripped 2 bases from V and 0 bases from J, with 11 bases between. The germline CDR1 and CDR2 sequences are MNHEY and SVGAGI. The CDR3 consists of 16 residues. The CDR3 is CASSYQVPNSGNTIYF. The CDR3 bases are TGTGCCAGCAGTTACCAAGTACCTAACTCTGGAAACACCATATATTTT.

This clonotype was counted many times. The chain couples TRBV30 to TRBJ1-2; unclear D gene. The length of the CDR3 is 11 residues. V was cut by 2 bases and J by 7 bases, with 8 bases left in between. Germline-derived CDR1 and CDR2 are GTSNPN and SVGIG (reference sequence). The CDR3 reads CAWSWRSGYTF. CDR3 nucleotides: TGTGCCTGGAGTTGGCGAAGTGGCTACACCTTC.

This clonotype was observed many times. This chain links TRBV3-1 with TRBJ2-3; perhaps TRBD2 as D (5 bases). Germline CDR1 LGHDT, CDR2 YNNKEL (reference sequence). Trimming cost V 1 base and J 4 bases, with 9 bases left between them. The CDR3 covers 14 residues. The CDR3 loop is CASSQGVASDTQYF. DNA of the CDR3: TGTGCCAGCAGCCAAGGGGTAGCGTCAGATACGCAGTATTTT.

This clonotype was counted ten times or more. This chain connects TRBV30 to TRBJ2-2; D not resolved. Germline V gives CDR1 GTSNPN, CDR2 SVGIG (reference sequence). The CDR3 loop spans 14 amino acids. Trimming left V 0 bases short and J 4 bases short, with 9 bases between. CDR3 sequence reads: CAWSVRRTTGELFF. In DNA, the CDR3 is TGTGCCTGGAGTGTACGGCGGACCACCGGGGAGCTGTTTTTT.

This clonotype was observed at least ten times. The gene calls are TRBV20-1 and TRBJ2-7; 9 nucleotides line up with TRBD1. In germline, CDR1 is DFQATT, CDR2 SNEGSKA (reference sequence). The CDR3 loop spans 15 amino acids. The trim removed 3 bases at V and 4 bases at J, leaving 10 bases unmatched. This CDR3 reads CSARSTGTGSYEQYF. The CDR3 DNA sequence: TGCAGTGCTAGGTCCACCGGGACAGGGAGTTACGAGCAGTACTTC.

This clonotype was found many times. In DNA form, the CDR3 reads TGTGCCAGCAGTCCTTACCATCGACTAGCGGGAGGGTACGAGCAGTACTTC. Translating gives CASSPYHRLAGGYEQYF. The J gene is TRBJ2-7, the V gene TRBV28, with 14 positions matching TRBD2. J lost 4 bases, V lost 5 bases, and 10 bases had no gene match. The CDR3 runs 17 residues. Germline assignment: CDR1 MDHEN and CDR2 SYDVKM.

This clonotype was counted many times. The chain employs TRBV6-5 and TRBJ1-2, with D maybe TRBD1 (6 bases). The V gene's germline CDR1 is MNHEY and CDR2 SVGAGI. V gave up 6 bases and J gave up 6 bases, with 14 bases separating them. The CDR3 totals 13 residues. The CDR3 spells CASRNAGANGYTF. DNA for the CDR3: TGTGCCAGCAGAAACGCGGGGGCAAATGGCTACACCTTC.

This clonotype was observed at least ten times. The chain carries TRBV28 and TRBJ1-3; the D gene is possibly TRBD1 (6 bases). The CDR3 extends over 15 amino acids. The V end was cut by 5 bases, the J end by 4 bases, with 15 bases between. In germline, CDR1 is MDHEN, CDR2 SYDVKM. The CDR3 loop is CASSGAGHLGNTIYF. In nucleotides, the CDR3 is TGTGCCAGCAGTGGAGCGGGACACCTGGGAAACACCATATATTTT.

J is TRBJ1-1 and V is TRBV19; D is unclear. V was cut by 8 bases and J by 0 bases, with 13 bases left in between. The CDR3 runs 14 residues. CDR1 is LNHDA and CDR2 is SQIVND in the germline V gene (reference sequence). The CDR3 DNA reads TGTGCCAGTCACCCGAATGGATTGAACACTGAAGCTTTCTTT. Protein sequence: CASHPNGLNTEAFF.

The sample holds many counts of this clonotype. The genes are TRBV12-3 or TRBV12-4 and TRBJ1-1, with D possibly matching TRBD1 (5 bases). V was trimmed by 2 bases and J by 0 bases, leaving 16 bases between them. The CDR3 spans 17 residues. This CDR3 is CASSLPGPNLMNTEAFF. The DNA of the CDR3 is TGTGCCAGCAGTTTACCAGGGCCGAATTTAATGAACACTGAAGCTTTCTTT.

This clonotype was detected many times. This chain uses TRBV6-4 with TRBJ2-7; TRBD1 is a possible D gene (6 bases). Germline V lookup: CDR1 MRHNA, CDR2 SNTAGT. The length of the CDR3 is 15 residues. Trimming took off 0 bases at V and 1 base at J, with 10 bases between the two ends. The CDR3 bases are TGTGCCAGCAGTGACTCCCCCGGGACATCCTACGAGCAGTACTTC. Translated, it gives CASSDSPGTSYEQYF.

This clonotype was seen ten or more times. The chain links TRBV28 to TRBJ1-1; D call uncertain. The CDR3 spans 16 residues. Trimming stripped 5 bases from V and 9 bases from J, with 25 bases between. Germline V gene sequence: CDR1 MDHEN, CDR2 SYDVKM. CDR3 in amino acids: CASSPITEDSSAKAFF. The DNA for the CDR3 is TGTGCCAGCAGTCCCATCACCGAGGACTCCTCTGCTAAAGCTTTCTTT.

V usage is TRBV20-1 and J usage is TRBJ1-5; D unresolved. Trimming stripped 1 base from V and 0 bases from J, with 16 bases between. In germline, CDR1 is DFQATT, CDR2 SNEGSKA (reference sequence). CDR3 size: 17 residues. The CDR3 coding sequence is TGCAGTGCTAGAGTGAGTGGTGGGGAGCGTAGCAATCAGCCCCAGCATTTT. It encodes CSARVSGGERSNQPQHF.

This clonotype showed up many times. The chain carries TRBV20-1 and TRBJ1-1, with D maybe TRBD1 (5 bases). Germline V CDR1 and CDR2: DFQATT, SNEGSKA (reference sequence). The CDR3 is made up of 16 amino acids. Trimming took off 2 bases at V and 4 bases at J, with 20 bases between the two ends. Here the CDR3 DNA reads TGCAGTGCTAGAACCCCGGGAACCCTTGGGGGCACTGAAGCTTTCTTT. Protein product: CSARTPGTLGGTEAFF.

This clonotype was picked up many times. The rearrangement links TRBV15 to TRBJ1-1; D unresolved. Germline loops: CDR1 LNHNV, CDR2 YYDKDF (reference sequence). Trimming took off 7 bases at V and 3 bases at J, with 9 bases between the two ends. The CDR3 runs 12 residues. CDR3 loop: CATNSMDTEAFF. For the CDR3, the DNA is TGTGCCACCAACTCCATGGACACTGAAGCTTTCTTT.

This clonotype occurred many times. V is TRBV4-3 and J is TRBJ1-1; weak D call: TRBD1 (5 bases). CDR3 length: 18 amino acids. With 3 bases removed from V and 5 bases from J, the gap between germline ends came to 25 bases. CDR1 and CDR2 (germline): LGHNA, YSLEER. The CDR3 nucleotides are TGCGCCAGCAGCCAGGCCTTCGACTCTGCGGGGGAAAGAACTGAAGCTTTCTTT. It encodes CASSQAFDSAGERTEAFF.

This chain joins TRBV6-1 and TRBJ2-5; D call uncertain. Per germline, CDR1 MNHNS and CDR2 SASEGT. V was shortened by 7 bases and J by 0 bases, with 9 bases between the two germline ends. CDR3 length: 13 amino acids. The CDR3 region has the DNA TGTGCCAGCAAGAAACAGTACCAAGAGACCCAGTACTTC. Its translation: CASKKQYQETQYF.

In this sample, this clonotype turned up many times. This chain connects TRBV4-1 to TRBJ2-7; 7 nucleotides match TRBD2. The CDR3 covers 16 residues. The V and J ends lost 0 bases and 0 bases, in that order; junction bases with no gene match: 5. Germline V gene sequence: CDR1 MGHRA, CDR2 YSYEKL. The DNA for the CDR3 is TGCGCCAGCAGCCAAGATACCCGGGAGGACTCCTACGAGCAGTACTTC. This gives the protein CASSQDTREDSYEQYF.

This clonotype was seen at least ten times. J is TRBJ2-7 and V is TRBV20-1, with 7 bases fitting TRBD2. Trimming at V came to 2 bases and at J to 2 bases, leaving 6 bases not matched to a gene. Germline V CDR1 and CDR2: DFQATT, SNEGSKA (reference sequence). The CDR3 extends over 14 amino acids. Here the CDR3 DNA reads TGCAGTGCTAGAAGGCTAGCGGTCCCCTACGAGCAGTACTTC. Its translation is CSARRLAVPYEQYF.

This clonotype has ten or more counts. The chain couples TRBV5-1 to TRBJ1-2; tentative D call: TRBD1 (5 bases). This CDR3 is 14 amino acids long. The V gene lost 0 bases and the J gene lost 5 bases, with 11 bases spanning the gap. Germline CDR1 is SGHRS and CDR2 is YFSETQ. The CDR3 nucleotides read TGCGCCAGCAGCTTGGTTCGCAGGGATTATGGCTACACCTTC. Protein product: CASSLVRRDYGYTF.

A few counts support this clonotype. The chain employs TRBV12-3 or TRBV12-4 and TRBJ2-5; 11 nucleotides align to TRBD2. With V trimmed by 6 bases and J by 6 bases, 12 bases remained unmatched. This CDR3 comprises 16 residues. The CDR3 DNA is TGTGCCAGCAGATATAGCGGGAGGGCGTGGGAAAAGACCCAGTACTTC. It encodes CASRYSGRAWEKTQYF.

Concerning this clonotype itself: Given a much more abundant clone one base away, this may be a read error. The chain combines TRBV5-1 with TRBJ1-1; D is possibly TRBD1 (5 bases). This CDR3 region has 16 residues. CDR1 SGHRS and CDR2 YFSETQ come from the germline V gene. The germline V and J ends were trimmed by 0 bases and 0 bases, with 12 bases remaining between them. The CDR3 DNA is TGCGCCAGCAGCTTGGAGGAGGGACTCTTGAACACTGAAGCTTTCTTT. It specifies CASSLEEGLLNTEAFF.

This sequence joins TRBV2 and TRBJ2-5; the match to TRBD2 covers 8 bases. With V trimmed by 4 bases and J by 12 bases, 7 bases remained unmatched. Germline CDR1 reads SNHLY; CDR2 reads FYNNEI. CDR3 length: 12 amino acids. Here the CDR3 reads CASSVVAGQEYF. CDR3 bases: TGTGCCAGCAGTGTAGTAGCGGGGCAAGAGTACTTC.

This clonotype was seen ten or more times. The CDR3 loop is CSARLAGGSYEQYF. CDR3 in DNA: TGCAGTGCAAGACTAGCGGGAGGTTCCTACGAGCAGTACTTC. V usage is TRBV20-1 and J usage is TRBJ2-7, with 13 bases identical to TRBD2. From germline, CDR1 is DFQATT and CDR2 SNEGSKA (reference sequence). The J segment lost 1 base and the V segment lost 6 bases, leaving 3 bases of the junction unmatched. The CDR3 covers 14 residues.

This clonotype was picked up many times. CDR3 loop: CASGAGSYEQYF. The DNA of the CDR3 is TGTGCCAGCGGGGCGGGGTCCTACGAGCAGTACTTC. The chain links TRBV12-3 or TRBV12-4 to TRBJ2-7; tentative D call: TRBD2 (6 bases). The CDR3 is 12 amino acids. The ends were cut back, 8 bases at V and 1 base at J, with 9 bases in the middle.

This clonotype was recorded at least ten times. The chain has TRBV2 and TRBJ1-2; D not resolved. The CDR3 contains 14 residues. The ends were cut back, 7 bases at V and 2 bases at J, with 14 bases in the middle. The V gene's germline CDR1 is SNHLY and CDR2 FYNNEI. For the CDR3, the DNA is TGTGCCAGCAAGTCGGGTCAAATAAACTATGGCTACACCTTC. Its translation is CASKSGQINYGYTF. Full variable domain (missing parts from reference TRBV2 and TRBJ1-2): EPEVTQTPSHQVTQMGQEVILRCVPISNHLYFYWYRQILGQKVEFLVSFYNNEISEKSEIFDDQFSVERPDGSNFTLKIRSTKLEDSAMYFCASKSGQINYGYTFGSGTRLTVV.

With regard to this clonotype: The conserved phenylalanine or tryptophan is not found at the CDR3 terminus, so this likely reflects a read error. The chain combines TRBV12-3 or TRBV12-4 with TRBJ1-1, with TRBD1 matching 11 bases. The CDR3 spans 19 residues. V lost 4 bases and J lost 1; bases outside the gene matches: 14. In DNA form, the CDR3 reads TGTGCCAGCAGTTGGAAAGTGACCGGGACAGGGGGAAGGAACACTGAAGCTTTCCTT. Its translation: CASSWKVTGTGGRNTEAFL.